The source of this T cell receptor beta chain is a study of OX40 agonist ivuxolimab in advanced cancers. Study-wide background: Prior anti-PD-1, anti-PD-L1 or anti-CTLA-4 therapy did not bar entry, and more than 35% had some. Partial responses were observed in three patients, of whom one had hepatocellular carcinoma and two had cutaneous melanoma.

In regard to this clone: Antigen: not known.

Overall study findings and caveats: Doses of 0.1 to 3.0 mg/kg were accompanied by clonal expansion of CD4+ and CD8+ blood T cells by week 6.

Autoimmune disease history or systemic immunosuppression meant exclusion. This CDR3 spans 16 amino acids. Looked up from germline, CDR1 is SGHVS and CDR2 is FNYEAQ. Trimming at V came to 5 bases and at J to 1 base, leaving 4 bases not matched to a gene. Generated by immunoSEQ multiplex PCR, the TCRdb table keeps only in-frame clones and is missing some. The repertoire includes 50,000 to 85,000 clones, roughly 87% of them detected once, and around 2.5% sits in the top ten. The material was CD4+ or CD8+ T cells sorted from blood, obtained in a trial of the OX40 agonist ivuxolimab. V usage is TRBV7-6 and J usage is TRBJ2-1; 11 bases fit TRBD2. The receptor was derived from an adult with an advanced solid tumor such as melanoma, head and neck, liver or kidney cancer. The CDR3 protein is CASSPLAGGSYNEQFF. In nucleotides, the CDR3 is TGTGCCAGCAGCCCTCTAGCGGGAGGTTCCTACAATGAGCAGTTCTTC.